The T cell receptor (beta chain) under discussion was sequenced for a study of beta chain features in type 1 diabetes. General study points: Across all four CD4+ subsets, people with type 1 diabetes showed modestly shorter TCRB CDR3s.

In regard to this clone: Antigen: not known.

Since all of the isolated RNA was reverse transcribed, expressed TCRB transcripts were what got sequenced. There were several million reads on average in the naive, central memory and regulatory T cell samples. Profiling relied on immunoSEQ multiplex PCR, and the TCRdb table lists in-frame clones only, not all of them. The repertoire consists of hundreds of thousands of clones, with roughly a sixth occurring once and the leading ten covering 0.093%. There are 15 residues in the CDR3. V trimming: 2 bases; J trimming: 4 bases; junction bases outside the gene matches: 4. Germline V CDR1 and CDR2: LNHNV, YYDKDF (reference sequence).

Sequencing was done on a sample of naive CD4+ T cells from blood. The receptor was derived from a man younger than 35 in good health. The rearrangement links TRBV15 to TRBJ1-5, with TRBD1 matching 8 bases. The CDR3 loop reads CATSRPGQVNQPQHF. The CDR3 region has the DNA TGTGCCACCAGCAGACCGGGACAGGTAAATCAGCCCCAGCATTTT.